One and the same sample provided the 15 T cell receptor beta chains below, sequenced in a study of PD-L1 blockade in urothelial cancer. Indicated time point: pretreatment peripheral blood. Method: immunoSEQ multiplex PCR; TCRdb's copy keeps in-frame clones and lacks some. Of approximately 94,000 clones listed, about nine tenths are singletons. The source was PBMCs, collected around atezolizumab (anti-PD-L1) treatment. These receptors were collected from a man aged 55 to 69 with urothelial cancer.

The chain combines TRBV4-1 with TRBJ2-7; D not resolved. The CDR3 contains 13 residues. V dropped 0 bases and J dropped 2 bases, with 5 bases sitting between them. Germline values: CDR1 MGHRA, CDR2 YSYEKL. The DNA for the CDR3 is TGCGCCAGCAGCCAAGACAGTACCTACGAGCAGTACTTC. The encoded protein is CASSQDSTYEQYF.

DNA for the CDR3: TGTGCCAGCAGTTCCACCGGGACTAGCAGGGGTGAGCAGTTCTTC. This codes for CASSSTGTSRGEQFF. The rearrangement uses TRBV27 and TRBJ2-1; TRBD2 agrees at 9 bases. CDR1 is MNHEY and CDR2 is SMNVEV in the germline V gene (reference sequence). CDR3 size: 15 residues. J was trimmed by 9 bases and V by 4 bases; bases with no gene match: 10.

This clone was detected only once. The chain has TRBV30 and TRBJ1-2; possible D gene TRBD1, 5 bases. V dropped 8 bases and J dropped 8 bases, with 21 bases sitting between them. Germline V gene sequence: CDR1 GTSNPN, CDR2 SVGIG (reference sequence). CDR3 length equals 13 residues. The CDR3 protein is CALSWEGRRGYTF. CDR3 DNA sequence: TGTGCCCTAAGTTGGGAGGGGAGAAGAGGCTACACCTTC.

In DNA form, the CDR3 reads TGTGCCAGCAGCTCCCGACAGGGCTCCTCTGGGGCCAACGTCCTGACTTTC. Translated: CASSSRQGSSGANVLTF. The V and J genes are TRBV4-2 and TRBJ2-6; 7 bases match TRBD1. Germline V gives CDR1 LGHNA, CDR2 YNFKEQ. V lost 5 bases, J lost 0 bases, and 7 bases stayed unmatched. The CDR3 has 17 residues.

This chain connects TRBV29-1 to TRBJ1-2, with D possibly being TRBD1 (6 bases). Germline V gives CDR1 SQVTM, CDR2 ANQGSEA. The CDR3 spans 16 residues. Trimming left V 2 bases short and J 1 base short, with 17 bases between. In DNA form, the CDR3 reads TGCAGCGTTGAATCACCATGGGGGGGCAGTAACTATGGCTACACCTTC. Residues: CSVESPWGGSNYGYTF. Together with reference TRBV29-1 and TRBJ1-2, the CDR3 gives the full variable domain: SAVISQKPSRDICQRGTSLTIQCQVDSQVTMMFWYRQQPGQSLTLIATANQGSEATYESGFVIDKFPISRPNLTFSTLTVSNMSPEDSSIYLCSVESPWGGSNYGYTFGSGTRLTVV.

The rearrangement uses TRBV5-1 and TRBJ2-3; D is possibly TRBD2 (5 bases). The germline V gene encodes CDR1 SGHRS and CDR2 YFSETQ. The length of the CDR3 is 14 residues. The ends were cut back, 2 bases at V and 2 bases at J, with 9 bases in the middle. The CDR3 DNA follows: TGCGCCAGCAGCTTAGCGGAGAACACAGATACGCAGTATTTT. Translating gives CASSLAENTDTQYF. Together with reference TRBV5-1 and TRBJ2-3, the CDR3 gives the full variable domain: KAGVTQTPRYLIKTRGQQVTLSCSPISGHRSVSWYQQTPGQGLQFLFEYFSETQRNKGNFPGRFSGRQFSNSRSEMNVSTLELGDSALYLCASSLAENTDTQYFGPGTRLTVL.

This clone has a single count. The chain links TRBV10-3 to TRBJ2-7, with TRBD1 matching over 7 bases. From germline, CDR1 is ENHRY and CDR2 SYGVKD. Trimming took 9 bases from V and 2 from J; bases not matched to a gene: 7. This CDR3 has 13 residues. The chain's CDR3 is CAIGTDITYEQYF. CDR3 in DNA: TGTGCCATTGGGACAGACATTACCTACGAGCAGTACTTC.

The rearrangement links TRBV10-2 to TRBJ2-3; 8 nucleotides agree with TRBD2. Per germline, CDR1 WSHSY and CDR2 SAAADI. V lost 6 bases to trimming and J lost 0 bases; unmatched junction nucleotides: 8. The CDR3 loop spans 16 amino acids. The CDR3 loop is CASSSRSGTSTDTQYF. The DNA of the CDR3 is TGCGCCAGCAGCTCACGTAGCGGGACTAGCACAGATACGCAGTATTTT.

The V gene is TRBV4-1, the J gene TRBJ1-6; 7 bases are a match to TRBD1. This CDR3 region has 14 residues. Germline CDR1 is MGHRA and CDR2 is YSYEKL. The junction had 8 bases not matched to a gene; V was cut back by 5 bases and J by 10 bases. This CDR3 reads CASSEGTARSPLHF. CDR3 coding DNA: TGCGCCAGCAGCGAAGGGACAGCGAGATCACCCCTCCACTTT.

The gene calls are TRBV27 and TRBJ1-5, with D possibly being TRBD1 (5 bases). Trimming cost V 5 bases and J 4 bases, with 18 bases left between them. The CDR3 consists of 16 residues. The germline CDR1 and CDR2 sequences are MNHEY and SMNVEV (reference sequence). The CDR3: CASSPLGGAENQPQHF. For the CDR3, the DNA is TGTGCCAGCAGTCCCCTTGGAGGGGCCGAAAATCAGCCCCAGCATTTT.

The genes are TRBV10-3 and TRBJ2-5; 14 bases map to TRBD2. Unmatched junction bases numbered 6, after V lost 4 bases and J lost 2 bases. Germline V CDR1 and CDR2: ENHRY, SYGVKD. This CDR3 contains 17 residues. The CDR3 region has the DNA TGTGCCATCAGTGGGGGGACTAGCGGGGGAGGTCAAGAGACCCAGTACTTC. Its translation is CAISGGTSGGGQETQYF.

The chain combines TRBV10-3 with TRBJ1-1, with 7 bases lining up with TRBD1. Germline assignment: CDR1 ENHRY and CDR2 SYGVKD. V lost 5 bases to trimming and J lost 0 bases; unmatched junction nucleotides: 6. The CDR3 totals 15 residues. CDR3 region: CAISSPGQMNTEAFF. In DNA form, the CDR3 reads TGTGCCATCAGTTCACCGGGACAGATGAACACTGAAGCTTTCTTT.

As DNA, the CDR3 is TGTGCCAGCAGCGAGGCCCCTACTGGGACAGGGATCTACGAGCAGTACTTC. Translation gives CASSEAPTGTGIYEQYF. The chain is built from TRBV9 and TRBJ2-7; 9 bases are shared with TRBD1. The CDR3 has 17 amino acids. The V gene end was trimmed by 3 bases and the J gene end by 3 bases; junction bases not matched to a gene: 13. Germline V gives CDR1 SGDLS, CDR2 YYNGEE.

The CDR3 sequence is CASSLKEGAMENTIYF. The CDR3 bases are TGTGCCAGCAGCTTAAAAGAGGGGGCAATGGAAAACACCATATATTTT. The genes are TRBV11-3 and TRBJ1-3; TRBD1 matches at 7 bases. This CDR3 has 16 residues. J lost 6 bases, V lost 2 bases, and 10 bases had no gene match. In germline, CDR1 is SGHNT, CDR2 YENEEA.

V and J are TRBV28 and TRBJ2-1; 10 bases align to TRBD2. V was pared by 10 bases and J by 4 bases, with 7 bases of the junction left unmatched. In germline, CDR1 is MDHEN, CDR2 SYDVKM. The CDR3 has 14 amino acids. CDR3 DNA: TGTGCCACCTTAGCGGGAGGTTTATACAATGAGCAGTTCTTC. This sequence encodes CATLAGGLYNEQFF.